This T cell receptor (beta chain) is from a study of cytomegalovirus exposure and HLA in healthy donors (dated by TCRdb to between 2016 and 2019). At the level of the whole study: According to a later analysis, one platform produced both the roughly 110 validation repertoires and the 666 repertoires of the first cohort. The study aimed to test whether cataloging public T cell receptors could reveal signatures of past pathogen exposure. Besides the first cohort of more than 650 subjects, a separate validation cohort made up of around 120 different subjects was used. To predict cytomegalovirus infection status, the study combined high-throughput TCR immunosequencing, statistical association of individual TCRs with disease status, and machine learning.

Points the paper makes about the study in general: In vitro tests confirmed that three of the cytomegalovirus-associated TCR beta chains recognize cytomegalovirus antigens. A later analysis lacked HLA typing for the validation cohort, so it scored co-occurrence in that cohort across all 120 or so repertoires. The classifier was reported to diagnose cytomegalovirus status with high specificity and sensitivity in both the original and validation cohorts. It was suggested by the authors that the approach could potentially be generalized to other disease states and immunological phenotypes. Of the cluster scores, 94% were above 0 in a later analysis, which found that TCRs clustered in the first cohort also tended to co-occur in the 120 or so validation repertoires. Most TCR sequences were seen in very few donors, while some public TCRs were found in many individuals. The study gave a list of about 170 TCR beta chains associated with cytomegalovirus.

From cysteine to phenylalanine, the CDR3 is 15 amino acids long. CDR3 DNA is the only sequence kept; it has 45 bases, read in frame from the first base. Looking up the germline V gene yields CDR1 MDHEN and CDR2 SYDVKM. Germline trimming amounts to 6 bases on V and 1 base on J, with 8 as the count of junction bases outside the gene matches. Separate from the roughly 700-subject first cohort, the validation cohort of some 130 subjects was the group to which the donors belonged. Library method: the immunoSEQ multiplex PCR assay. In the authors' own workflow: To diagnose cytomegalovirus status from the catalog of TCR beta chain sequences, a statistical classification framework was built. Here the immuneACCESS table is served through TCRdb, limited to in-frame sequences with V and J called. Missing clones are a known gap in these copies; in checked studies unresolved V genes cover under half, and the rest lacks a known reason. That table furnishes V, J and clone size, whereas the DNA furnished D and trimming. This sample has under 200,000 clones in its table, and more than 80% of those were observed once. In total, the top ten clones hold 6% to 9% of the sample.

Of note for this clone: This clone's antigen is unknown. No much larger clone is present one base from it, and per-base qualities are unavailable.

This receptor was taken from a man aged 18 to 29 in good health and CMV-seropositive. Sample: PBMCs. The receptor chain draws on TRBV28 and TRBJ2-5, and 7 junction bases match TRBD1. The CDR3 here reads CASRVGTVGQETQYF. The bases are TGTGCCAGCAGGGTCGGGACAGTGGGCCAAGAGACCCAGTACTTC.